This is a list of T cell receptor beta chains from one sample in a study of T cell responses to AZD1222 COVID-19 vaccine. Libraries were prepared by immunoSEQ multiplex PCR; TCRdb keeps only in-frame clonotypes and omits some of them. Here the sample spans roughly 160,000 clones, less than 95% being singletons. Specimen: peripheral blood, collected on day 0 of AZD1222 vaccination. These receptors were obtained from an adult in good health. The CDR3 runs from the conserved cysteine through the conserved F or W. A D gene is named only where the DNA matches it firmly. Part of the rows lack a size; the others show once, few, many or a class for expanded clones.

CDR3aa: CASGSGVWNTEAFF; CDR3nt: TGTGCTAGTGGTTCGGGGGTTTGGAACACTGAAGCTTTCTTT; v_gene: TRBV12-5; abundance: -; d_gene: -; j_gene: TRBJ1-1; len: 14
CDR3aa: CATSRPGQGVVGELFF; CDR3nt: TGTGCCACCAGCAGACCCGGACAGGGGGTGGTCGGGGAGCTGTTTTTT; v_gene: TRBV15; abundance: -; d_gene: TRBD1; j_gene: TRBJ2-2; len: 16
CDR3aa: CASNIRGGNTGELFF; CDR3nt: TGTGCCAGTAACATCAGGGGGGGTAACACCGGGGAGCTGTTTTTT; v_gene: TRBV19; abundance: -; d_gene: -; j_gene: TRBJ2-2; len: 15
CDR3aa: CASSQVVQVNLYEQYF; CDR3nt: TGTGCCAGCAGCCAAGTTGTACAGGTGAATCTCTACGAGCAGTACTTC; v_gene: TRBV14; abundance: -; d_gene: -; j_gene: TRBJ2-7; len: 16
CDR3aa: CASSLGGGGTGELFF; CDR3nt: TGTGCCAGCAGCTTGGGCGGAGGGGGCACCGGGGAGCTGTTTTTT; v_gene: TRBV5-4; abundance: once; d_gene: -; j_gene: TRBJ2-2; len: 15
CDR3aa: CASSQPDYEQYF; CDR3nt: TGCGCCAGCAGCCAACCTGACTACGAGCAGTACTTC; v_gene: TRBV4-1; abundance: -; d_gene: -; j_gene: TRBJ2-7; len: 12
CDR3aa: CASSTHRQPQHF; CDR3nt: TGTGCCAGCAGCACCCACCGTCAGCCCCAGCATTTT; v_gene: TRBV21-1; abundance: -; d_gene: -; j_gene: TRBJ1-5; len: 12
CDR3aa: CATSDLQGYKFF; CDR3nt: TGTGCCACCAGTGATTTGCAAGGGTACAAGTTCTTC; v_gene: TRBV24-1; abundance: -; d_gene: -; j_gene: TRBJ2-1; len: 12
CDR3aa: CASSSHASGTGELFF; CDR3nt: TGTGCCAGCAGTTCCCACGCTAGCGGCACCGGGGAGCTGTTTTTT; v_gene: TRBV28; abundance: -; d_gene: TRBD2; j_gene: TRBJ2-2; len: 15
CDR3aa: CASSMVLGYEQYF; CDR3nt: TGTGCCAGTAGTATGGTCCTAGGATACGAGCAGTACTTC; v_gene: TRBV19; abundance: once; d_gene: -; j_gene: TRBJ2-7; len: 13
CDR3aa: CASSLVEYGYTF; CDR3nt: TGTGCCAGCAGCTTGGTCGAGTATGGCTACACCTTC; v_gene: TRBV5-4; abundance: -; d_gene: -; j_gene: TRBJ1-2; len: 12
CDR3aa: CASSLGGGRLNTEAFF; CDR3nt: TGTGCCAGCAGCTTGGGAGGTGGCAGATTGAACACTGAAGCTTTCTTT; v_gene: TRBV5-5; abundance: -; d_gene: -; j_gene: TRBJ1-1; len: 16
CDR3aa: CASSGSSGSPYNEQFF; CDR3nt: TGTGCCAGCAGTGGATCTAGCGGATCACCCTACAATGAGCAGTTCTTC; v_gene: TRBV6-1; abundance: -; d_gene: TRBD2; j_gene: TRBJ2-1; len: 16
CDR3aa: CASLQSGHPGELFF; CDR3nt: TGTGCCAGCCTGCAGTCGGGCCACCCCGGGGAGCTGTTTTTT; v_gene: TRBV19; abundance: -; d_gene: -; j_gene: TRBJ2-2; len: 14
CDR3aa: CASSMDGRAAYGYTF; CDR3nt: TGTGCCAGTAGTATGGATGGCAGGGCGGCCTATGGCTACACCTTC; v_gene: TRBV19; abundance: -; d_gene: -; j_gene: TRBJ1-2; len: 15
CDR3aa: CASSFTGAGAYNEQFF; CDR3nt: TGTGCCAGCAGCTTTACAGGAGCGGGGGCCTACAATGAGCAGTTCTTC; v_gene: TRBV11-3; abundance: -; d_gene: TRBD2; j_gene: TRBJ2-1; len: 16
CDR3aa: CASSLYGYTF; CDR3nt: TGTGCCAGCAGTTTATATGGCTACACCTTC; v_gene: TRBV12-3/TRBV12-4; abundance: -; d_gene: -; j_gene: TRBJ1-2; len: 10
CDR3aa: CASSTRVNQPQHF; CDR3nt: TGTGCCAGCAGCACCAGAGTAAATCAGCCCCAGCATTTT; v_gene: TRBV12-3/TRBV12-4; abundance: -; d_gene: -; j_gene: TRBJ1-5; len: 13
CDR3aa: CASRSSGNTIYF; CDR3nt: TGTGCCAGCCGGTCCTCTGGAAACACCATATATTTT; v_gene: TRBV25-1; abundance: -; d_gene: -; j_gene: TRBJ1-3; len: 12